The 23 T cell receptor beta chains below all came from one sample that was sequenced in a study of blood T cell repertoires in COVID-19. Repertoires were generated with immunoSEQ multiplex PCR, while TCRdb's copy carries only in-frame clones and drops some. Of around 270,000 clones listed, 75% to 90% are singletons. Sequencing was done on a sample of PBMCs or T cells enriched from blood (not recorded which). These receptors were taken from a woman aged 40 to 50 who had been exposed to COVID-19.

V is TRBV9 and J is TRBJ2-3; D is perhaps TRBD2 (5 bases). The CDR3 loop spans 15 amino acids. Trimming took off 4 bases at V and 2 bases at J, with 14 bases between the two ends. Germline V lookup: CDR1 SGDLS, CDR2 YYNGEE. CDR3 sequence (DNA): TGTGCCAGCAGCTCAGGAGGTAGTTTCACAGATACGCAGTATTTT. This encodes CASSSGGSFTDTQYF.

The rearrangement joins TRBV7-8 to TRBJ2-3, with TRBD2 as a possible D gene (6 bases). The CDR3 is 13 amino acids. Germline V CDR1 and CDR2: SGHVS, FQNEAQ. V was clipped by 4 bases and J by 6 bases, with 11 bases between them. The CDR3 reads CASSSGTYDTQYF. For the CDR3, the DNA is TGTGCCAGCAGCTCAGGGACTTACGATACGCAGTATTTT.

The chain combines TRBV28 with TRBJ1-4; TRBD1 matches at 8 bases. After removal of 6 bases from V and 5 bases from J, the junction contained 5 bases not matched to a gene. Germline loops: CDR1 MDHEN, CDR2 SYDVKM. This CDR3 is 14 amino acids long. As DNA, the CDR3 is TGTGCCAGCAGCGGACAGGGCGGAAATGAAAAACTGTTTTTT. Translation gives CASSGQGGNEKLFF.

This chain joins TRBV5-6 and TRBJ1-6; D might be TRBD1 (5 bases). From germline, CDR1 is SGHDT and CDR2 YYEEEE. V was shortened by 9 bases and J by 6 bases, with 13 bases between the two germline ends. The CDR3 is made up of 13 amino acids. The CDR3 spells CAIKGLINSPLHF. The CDR3 DNA reads TGTGCCATTAAGGGACTGATTAATTCACCCCTCCACTTT.

The V gene is TRBV28, the J gene TRBJ1-6; 10 nucleotides line up with TRBD1. Germline loops: CDR1 MDHEN, CDR2 SYDVKM. Germline trimming cut 7 bases from V and 10 bases from J; bases unmatched to any gene: 10. CDR3 length: 15 amino acids. CDR3 residues: CASTEGTGAMSPLHF. CDR3 in DNA: TGTGCCAGCACCGAAGGGACAGGGGCAATGTCACCCCTCCACTTT.

The rearrangement links TRBV3-1 (or the pseudogene TRBV3-2) to TRBJ2-5; D is uncertain. V was shortened by 6 bases and J by 5 bases, with 16 bases between the two germline ends. Germline CDR1 and CDR2: LGHDT and YNNKEL (reference sequence). CDR3 size: 14 residues. The CDR3 nucleotides are TGTGCCAGCAGTCCCCTAGTAGTGGCGGAGACCCAGTACTTC. Encoded protein: CASSPLVVAETQYF.

Written as DNA, the CDR3 is TGCGCCAGCAGCCAGGCCATGGGCGGGTCTTACAATGAGCAGTTCTTC. Its protein is CASSQAMGGSYNEQFF. This sequence joins TRBV4-3 and TRBJ2-1; D is perhaps TRBD2 (5 bases). V was clipped by 3 bases and J by 4 bases, with 16 bases between them. Germline CDR1 is LGHNA and CDR2 is YSLEER. The CDR3 length is 16 residues.

The chain carries TRBV27 and TRBJ1-1; TRBD1 matches 9 bases. Trimming at V came to 6 bases and at J to 1 base, leaving 3 bases not matched to a gene. This CDR3 comprises 14 residues. CDR1 is MNHEY, CDR2 SMNVEV, per germline (reference sequence). The CDR3 DNA reads TGTGCCAGCAGACCGGGACAGGGGAACACTGAAGCTTTCTTT. Translation: CASRPGQGNTEAFF.

The CDR3 DNA reads as TGTGCCATCAGTAACGGGTCCAGATCCCACTATGGCTACACCTTC. The encoded protein is CAISNGSRSHYGYTF. The chain employs TRBV10-3 and TRBJ1-2; D is undetermined. V lost 5 bases, J lost 3 bases, and 16 bases lay in between. The germline CDR1 and CDR2 sequences are ENHRY and SYGVKD. This CDR3 is built from 15 residues.

This sequence joins TRBV27 and TRBJ1-6; D unresolved. V shed 9 bases and J shed 6 bases, with 9 bases lying between them. From germline, CDR1 is MNHEY and CDR2 SMNVEV (reference sequence). The CDR3 contains 12 residues. For the CDR3, the DNA is TGTGCCAGTCGGGGAGCTAATTCACCCCTCCACTTT. It specifies CASRGANSPLHF.

V is TRBV18 and J is TRBJ1-1, with a tentative D call TRBD1 (6 bases). Germline values: CDR1 KGHSH, CDR2 LQKENI. This CDR3 region has 16 residues. V was trimmed by 0 bases and J by 3 bases, leaving 14 bases between them. CDR3 DNA sequence: TGTGCCAGCTCACCACCGTCTACAGGGTGGGACACTGAAGCTTTCTTT. It specifies CASSPPSTGWDTEAFF. Full variable domain (rest looked up from reference TRBV18 and TRBJ1-1): NAGVMQNPRHLVRRRGQEARLRCSPMKGHSHVYWYRQLPEEGLKFMVYLQKENIIDESGMPKERFSAEFPKEGPSILRIQQVVRGDSAAYFCASSPPSTGWDTEAFFGQGTRLTVV.

V usage is TRBV6-5 and J usage is TRBJ1-1; 9 bases agree with TRBD1. Germline CDR1 is MNHEY and CDR2 is SVGAGI. The CDR3 extends over 14 amino acids. Unmatched junction bases numbered 2, after V lost 6 bases and J lost 0 bases. In DNA form, the CDR3 reads TGTGCCAGCAGCCGGACAGGGGTGAACACTGAAGCTTTCTTT. Its translation is CASSRTGVNTEAFF.

This clone has only one observation. Here the CDR3 DNA reads TGTGCCAGCAGTGCCCCGGGACAGGGGAACACTGAAGCTTTCTTT. Translating gives CASSAPGQGNTEAFF. J is TRBJ1-1 and V is TRBV6-2 or TRBV6-3; the match to TRBD1 covers 9 bases. The ends lost 5 bases at V and 1 base at J; junction bases unmatched: 5. The CDR3 runs 15 residues. The germline CDR1 and CDR2 sequences are MNHEY and SVGEGT.

In regard to this clone: A junction end diverges from the germline sequence, so it may reflect a read error. The chain has TRBV5-1 and TRBJ2-1; D may be TRBD2 (6 bases). The CDR3 sequence is 15 residues long. The germline gives CDR1 SGHRS, CDR2 YFSETQ. This CDR3 is CASSLAASSYNEQFF. As DNA, the CDR3 is TGTGCCAGCAGCTTAGCGGCTAGCTCCTACAATGAGCAGTTCTTC.

The chain couples TRBV29-1 to TRBJ2-2; D is uncertain. This CDR3 is 13 amino acids long. The ends were cut back, 3 bases at V and 1 base at J, with 6 bases in the middle. CDR1 and CDR2 from the germline V gene are SQVTM and ANQGSEA. The CDR3 loop reads CSVDSENTGELFF. CDR3 sequence (DNA): TGCAGCGTTGATTCAGAGAACACCGGGGAGCTGTTTTTT.

A note on this clone: Germline is not matched at one junction end, which may reflect a read error. V and J are TRBV5-1 and TRBJ2-1; 9 positions match TRBD1. In germline, CDR1 is SGHRS, CDR2 YFSETQ. The CDR3 loop spans 15 amino acids. This CDR3 reads CASSVGQGAYNEQFF. The DNA for the CDR3 is TGTGCCAGCAGCGTGGGACAGGGTGCCTACAATGAGCAGTTCTTC.

This chain connects TRBV7-3 to TRBJ2-2; D may be TRBD2 (6 bases). Germline V gene lookup returns CDR1 SGHTA and CDR2 FQGTGA. This CDR3 has 13 amino acids. V shed 4 bases and J shed 15 bases, with 18 bases lying between them. The CDR3, as DNA: TGTGCCAGCAGCTCTAATCCCGGGGGAGCGATGTTTTTT. It is translated as CASSSNPGGAMFF.

This clone occurred once. The chain couples TRBV11-2 to TRBJ2-1; D is possibly TRBD2 (5 bases). V lost 0 bases and J 7 bases, leaving 10 bases between the germline ends. CDR3 length equals 14 residues. Germline V gives CDR1 SGHAT, CDR2 FQNNGV. CDR3 sequence: CASSLDSGRNEQFF. In nucleotides, the CDR3 is TGTGCCAGCAGCTTAGATTCGGGGAGAAATGAGCAGTTCTTC.

This sequence joins TRBV10-3 and TRBJ2-5; 9 bases agree with TRBD1. Unmatched junction bases numbered 5, after V lost 11 bases and J lost 1 base. From germline, CDR1 is ENHRY and CDR2 SYGVKD. The CDR3 runs 13 residues. In DNA, the CDR3 is TGTGCCGCCCGGGACAGGGTCCAAGAGACCCAGTACTTC. The encoded protein is CAARDRVQETQYF.

This chain uses TRBV9 with TRBJ2-1; 8 bases are shared with TRBD1. Germline V CDR1 and CDR2: SGDLS, YYNGEE. The CDR3 sequence is 18 residues long. V was pared by 3 bases and J by 4 bases, with 15 bases of the junction left unmatched. The CDR3 loop is CASSEAAVGQGRYNEQFF. DNA of the CDR3: TGTGCCAGCAGCGAGGCGGCGGTCGGACAGGGTCGTTACAATGAGCAGTTCTTC.

Regarding this clone: The junction and the germline gene differ at one end; a read error may be behind it. The V and J genes are TRBV12-3 or TRBV12-4 and TRBJ1-2; no clear D gene. The CDR3 is 11 amino acids. This CDR3 is CKRRANYGYTF. CDR3 nucleotides: TGCAAAAGGAGGGCTAACTATGGCTACACCTTC.

The chain couples TRBV11-3 to TRBJ2-2, with D possibly being TRBD2 (6 bases). The CDR3 is 17 amino acids. The germline V and J ends were trimmed by 5 bases and 7 bases, with 23 bases remaining between them. Germline V lookup: CDR1 SGHNT, CDR2 YENEEA. The CDR3 protein is CASSPSGVLPWGGELFF. CDR3 DNA sequence: TGTGCCAGCAGCCCCTCGGGGGTGTTGCCTTGGGGCGGGGAGCTGTTTTTT.

This sequence joins TRBV11-2 and TRBJ1-2; D may be TRBD1 (6 bases). CDR1 is SGHAT, CDR2 FQNNGV, per germline. There are 13 residues in the CDR3. V lost 1 base to trimming and J lost 4 bases, with 7 bases between them. The CDR3 bases are TGTGCCAGCAGCTTAGGGGGGCCCTATGGCTACACCTTC. This sequence encodes CASSLGGPYGYTF.